This record covers a single T cell receptor (beta chain). Antigen specificity is unknown. These data are taken from a study of graft-versus-host responses after intestinal transplantation. Clones were sequenced by immunoSEQ multiplex PCR, and TCRdb holds only the in-frame ones, with some missing. The sample records around 90,000 clones, around 93% being singletons. Germline loops: CDR1 SEHNR, CDR2 FQNEAQ (reference sequence). The CDR3 is 14 residues long. The germline V and J ends were trimmed by 0 bases and 6 bases, with 9 bases remaining between them. The TCR comes from a human donor who was the organ donor for an intestinal transplant. The rearrangement links TRBV7-9 to TRBJ2-1, with D possibly matching TRBD2 (6 bases). The source material was unstimulated CD8+ T cells sorted from spleen or lymph node cells, sampled before transplant. CDR3 bases: TGTGCCAGCAGCTTAGCGCTGGGGGGCAATGAGCAGTTCTTC. As protein: CASSLALGGNEQFF. The whole variable domain, filled in from reference TRBV7-9 and TRBJ2-1, reads DTGVSQNPRHKITKRGQNVTFRCDPISEHNRLYWYRQTLGQGPEFLTYFQNEAQLEKSRLLSDRFSAERPKGSFSTLEIQRTEQGDSAMYLCASSLALGGNEQFFGPGTRLTVL.